This T cell receptor (beta chain) was sequenced for a study of Ad26.COV2.S vaccination and SARS-CoV-2 variants. Treatment meaning: 19 received Ad26.COV2.S at low or high dose, single or two shots; about 5 received placebo; per-sample allocation not given. At day 63 after the first vaccine or placebo injection, samples were drawn. SARS-CoV-2 spike from the Wuhan strain was encoded by the vaccine, an Ad26 vector. This CDR3 spans 14 amino acids. Germline values: CDR1 KGHSH, CDR2 LQKENI. The V end was cut by 2 bases, the J end by 6 bases, with 11 bases between. This table comes from immunoSEQ multiplex PCR, and its TCRdb copy is limited to in-frame clones, with some not included. The sample contains about 450,000 clones, about 88% of which appear only once.

The chain joins TRBV18 to TRBJ1-5; D is ambiguous. The starting material was peripheral blood, obtained in a trial of Ad26.COV2.S vaccine versus placebo. This TCR was sampled from a person aged 18-65 years who received the Ad26.COV2.S COVID-19 vaccine or a placebo. CDR3: CASSPGRAGQPQHF. The CDR3 DNA sequence: TGTGCCAGCTCACCAGGGAGGGCAGGTCAGCCCCAGCATTTT.